This T cell receptor beta chain came from a study of graft-versus-host responses after intestinal transplantation. Notes on this clone: Its antigen is undetermined.

The ends were cut back, 6 bases at V and 5 bases at J, with 10 bases in the middle. This CDR3 is 11 amino acids long. Looked up from germline, CDR1 is DFQATT and CDR2 is SNEGSKA (reference sequence). Assay: immunoSEQ multiplex PCR; the TCRdb copy retains only in-frame clones and omits some. The sample lists about 120,000 clones, about nine tenths occurring once. This receptor was taken from a human donor who received an intestinal transplant. The V call is TRBV20-1, the J call TRBJ1-1; D is uncertain. This specimen was unstimulated CD4+ T cells sorted from spleen or lymph node cells, taken before intestinal transplant. CDR3 in DNA: TGCAGTGCCCAACGCGGGACTGAAGCTTTCTTT. Protein sequence: CSAQRGTEAFF.